A selection of T cell receptor beta chains follows, all from one sample in a study of blood T cell repertoires in COVID-19. TCRdb's table, derived via immunoSEQ multiplex PCR, lists solely in-frame clones and lacks some. The table has about 420,000 clones, around 90% seen once. Sequenced material: peripheral blood. All receptors come from a young man with COVID-19, enrolled during active disease. Both conserved end residues are part of each CDR3. The D gene is left open where the match is weak. A clone size is listed for some rows: how often the clone was seen (once, few, many), or a class if it is expanded.

len,v_gene,j_gene,abundance,d_gene,CDR3aa,CDR3nt
14,TRBV5-4,TRBJ1-2,-,-,CASSPVLDTYGYTF,TGTGCCAGCAGCCCCGTCCTAGATACCTATGGCTACACCTTC
14,TRBV6-5,TRBJ1-1,-,-,CASTLTGGGTEAFF,TGTGCCAGCACCCTGACTGGCGGGGGGACTGAAGCTTTCTTT
14,TRBV27,TRBJ2-3,-,-,CASSYRVLTDTQYF,TGTGCCAGCAGCTACAGAGTCCTAACAGATACGCAGTATTTT
16,TRBV7-2,TRBJ2-5,-,-,CASSPSLMGSVETQYF,TGTGCCAGCAGCCCAAGCCTTATGGGTAGCGTAGAGACCCAGTACTTC
15,TRBV5-4,TRBJ2-2,-,-,CASTRDLSATGELFF,TGTGCCAGCACCCGAGATCTTAGTGCCACCGGGGAGCTGTTTTTT
14,TRBV20-1,TRBJ2-4,once,-,CSASFSSVKNIQYF,TGCAGTGCTAGTTTCTCTTCGGTCAAAAACATTCAGTACTTC
15,TRBV3-1/TRBV3-2,TRBJ1-2,-,-,CASSPQTEINYGYTF,TGTGCCAGCAGCCCCCAGACAGAGATTAACTATGGCTACACCTTC
15,TRBV5-1,TRBJ1-3,-,-,CASSREPYSGNTIYF,TGCGCCAGCAGTCGGGAGCCTTACTCTGGAAACACCATATATTTT
13,TRBV7-9,TRBJ2-2,-,-,CASSFGESGELFF,TGTGCCAGCAGCTTCGGGGAATCCGGGGAGCTGTTTTTT
14,TRBV20-1,TRBJ2-2,-,-,CSASSGANTGELFF,TGCAGTGCTAGTTCGGGGGCGAACACCGGGGAGCTGTTTTTT
19,TRBV5-1,TRBJ2-1,-,TRBD1,CASSLQYFTGQRSYNEQFF,TGCGCCAGCAGCTTGCAATACTTCACGGGACAGCGATCCTACAATGAGCAGTTCTTC
14,TRBV18,TRBJ1-6,-,-,CASSQDNLNSPLHF,TGTGCCAGCTCACAGGACAACCTTAATTCACCCCTCCACTTT
15,TRBV6-5,TRBJ2-1,-,-,CASSYSSREYNEQFF,TGTGCCAGCAGTTACTCGTCACGGGAGTACAATGAGCAGTTCTTC
16,TRBV6-6,TRBJ2-7,-,TRBD2,CASSGRRLARSGEQYF,TGTGCCAGCAGCGGCAGGAGACTAGCTAGATCGGGGGAGCAGTACTTC
16,TRBV11-2,TRBJ1-6,-,-,CASSLGPSRGGSPLHF,TGTGCCAGCAGCTTAGGGCCGAGTAGGGGGGGTTCACCCCTCCACTTT
17,TRBV2,TRBJ2-1,-,TRBD2,CASSEQMGGRLPREQFF,TGTGCCAGCAGTGAACAGATGGGCGGGAGGCTCCCCCGGGAGCAGTTCTTC
15,TRBV30,TRBJ1-2,-,TRBD1,CAWSLQGAWNYGYTF,TGTGCCTGGAGCTTACAGGGGGCCTGGAACTATGGCTACACCTTC
16,TRBV19,TRBJ2-2,-,TRBD2,CASSIEIAGGHGELFF,TGTGCCAGTAGTATCGAAATAGCGGGAGGTCACGGGGAGCTGTTTTTT
12,TRBV11-2,TRBJ1-2,-,-,CASSFRQTFYTF,TGTGCCAGCAGCTTTAGACAGACTTTCTACACCTTC
13,TRBV2,TRBJ1-2,once,TRBD1,CASRVTGIYGYTF,TGTGCCAGCAGGGTGACAGGGATCTATGGCTACACCTTC
15,TRBV7-9,TRBJ2-1,once,TRBD2,CASSRTGLAGDEQFF,TGTGCCAGCAGCCGAACGGGACTAGCGGGGGATGAGCAGTTCTTC
15,TRBV5-4,TRBJ1-4,-,-,CASSLTGSTNEKLFF,TGTGCCAGCAGCTTGACGGGATCAACTAATGAAAAACTGTTTTTT
17,TRBV25-1,TRBJ2-3,-,-,CASSVLSGRAPTDTQYF,TGTGCCAGCAGTGTGCTCAGCGGACGGGCCCCCACAGATACGCAGTATTTT
12,TRBV12-3/TRBV12-4,TRBJ1-2,once,-,CASRGQAIGYTF,TGTGCCAGCAGGGGCCAGGCGATTGGCTACACCTTC
15,TRBV6-5,TRBJ2-1,-,TRBD2,CASTGLAGSYNEQFF,TGTGCCAGCACTGGACTAGCGGGATCCTACAATGAGCAGTTCTTC
20,TRBV3-1/TRBV3-2,TRBJ2-3,-,-,CASSPPRGSAGWSFADTQYF,TGTGCCAGCAGCCCCCCCCGGGGAAGTGCAGGATGGTCTTTCGCAGATACGCAGTATTTT
16,TRBV5-1,TRBJ2-3,-,-,CASSLAPQGSTDTQYF,TGCGCCAGCAGCTTGGCTCCACAGGGAAGCACAGATACGCAGTATTTT
17,TRBV7-9,TRBJ2-4,-,TRBD2,CASSLSGRGVMGNIQYF,TGTGCCAGCAGCTTATCCGGGCGGGGGGTTATGGGAAACATTCAGTACTTC
16,TRBV27,TRBJ2-5,-,TRBD2,CASSFTSSGFRGTQYF,TGTGCCAGCAGCTTTACATCTAGCGGGTTCAGAGGTACCCAGTACTTC
17,TRBV7-2,TRBJ2-1,-,TRBD2,CASSLGTSGGAYNEQFF,TGTGCCAGCAGCTTAGGGACTAGCGGGGGGGCCTACAATGAGCAGTTCTTC
15,TRBV6-5,TRBJ2-3,-,-,CASSYVQGFPDTQYF,TGTGCCAGCAGTTACGTGCAGGGGTTCCCAGATACGCAGTATTTT
16,TRBV9,TRBJ1-1,-,TRBD1,CASRFLPGQRNTEAFF,TGTGCCAGCAGGTTTTTACCGGGACAGAGGAACACTGAAGCTTTCTTT